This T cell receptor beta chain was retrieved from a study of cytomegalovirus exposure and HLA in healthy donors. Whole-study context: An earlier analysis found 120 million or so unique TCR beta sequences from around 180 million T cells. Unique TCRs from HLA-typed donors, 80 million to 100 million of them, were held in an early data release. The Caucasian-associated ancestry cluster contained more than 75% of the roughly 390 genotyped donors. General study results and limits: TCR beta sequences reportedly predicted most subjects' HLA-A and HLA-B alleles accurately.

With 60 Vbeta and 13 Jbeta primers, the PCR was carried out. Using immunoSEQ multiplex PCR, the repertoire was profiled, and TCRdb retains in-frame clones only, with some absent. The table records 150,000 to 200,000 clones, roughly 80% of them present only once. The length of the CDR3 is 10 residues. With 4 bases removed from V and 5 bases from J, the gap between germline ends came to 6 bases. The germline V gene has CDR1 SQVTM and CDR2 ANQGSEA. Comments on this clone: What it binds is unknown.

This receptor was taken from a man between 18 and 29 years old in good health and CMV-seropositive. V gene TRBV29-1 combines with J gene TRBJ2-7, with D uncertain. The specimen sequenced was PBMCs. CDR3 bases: TGCAGCGTTGGAAGCCACGAGCAGTACTTC. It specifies CSVGSHEQYF.